This T cell receptor (beta chain) was identified in a study of Graves' ophthalmopathy and Graves' hyperthyroidism (dated by TCRdb to the late 2010s). With regard to the full study: Peripheral blood was collected at initial diagnosis, prior to any treatment. TCR beta repertoire signatures were used to distinguish Graves' ophthalmopathy from Graves' hyperthyroidism and to predict progression to ophthalmopathy. In total, approximately 130 blood samples were TCR-sequenced: some 43 ophthalmopathy, over 70 hyperthyroidism and some 17 hyperthyroidism-to-ophthalmopathy patients. To explore V-J signatures that separate ophthalmopathy from hyperthyroidism, a discovery set of approximately 100 patients was enrolled, consisting of about 45 with ophthalmopathy and some 56 with stable hyperthyroidism. The independent validation cohort included under 20 hyperthyroidism patients plus 17 patients who later progressed from hyperthyroidism to ophthalmopathy. In more than 5 hyperthyroidism patients, the T-cell repertoire of thyroid tissue was compared with the T-cell repertoire of blood. Once sampling was done, hyperthyroidism patients were given methimazole at a starting dose of 30 mg daily, while ophthalmopathy patients were given high-dose intravenous methylprednisolone. Overall results and qualifications from the work: Ophthalmopathy was separated from stable hyperthyroidism by the 13-signature model with roughly 88% sensitivity and 81% to 83% specificity in cross-validation and with 80%/75% in the test set. Sample size was not statistically predetermined, and group allocation was not concealed from the investigators. Among expanded thyroid clonotypes with frequency above 0.001, most also showed up in blood, which suggests that blood repertoires may reflect the thyroid immune response. In validation, the model predicted ophthalmopathy progression with less than 71% sensitivity and 72.22% specificity; roughly 12 predicted patients were CT-confirmed with GO in a median of approximately six months.

The CDR3 holds 14 amino acids from the cysteine to the phenylalanine. Just the 42-base CDR3 DNA is kept, in frame starting at base 1. CDR1 and CDR2 were assigned from the germline V gene as MRHNA and SNTAGT. V drops 4 bases and J drops 6 bases, leaving 15 bases in between. Ophthalmopathy patients were characterized by moderately to severely active disease, a Clinical Activity Score of at least 3, a NOSPECS grade of at least 4, and a disease duration under 3 months. Patients with other autoimmune diseases, uncontrolled infections, pregnancy or lactation were excluded from the study. Clinical symptoms, serum thyroxine, TRAb, thyroid ultrasound and orbital computed tomography were used for diagnosis. Ficoll-Paque density gradient centrifugation was used to isolate PBMCs from about 10 ml of fresh peripheral blood. Total RNA was extracted using Trizol reagent, and RNA quality was checked on an Agilent 2100 Bioanalyzer.

For repertoire sequencing, TCR beta CDR3 regions were amplified from RNA transcripts. HTBI primers and the Qiagen OneStep RT-PCR kit were used in a first-round RT-PCR, which was followed by a second-round multiplex PCR, size selection and purification. Libraries were sequenced on an Illumina HiSeq2000 using paired-end 100 bp reads. Concerning the study's data processing: Reads were processed with SOAPnuke, discarding reads with adapters, uncalled bases, mean Phred below 15, or no exact constant-primer or identifier match. COPE v1.2.5 was used to merge the high-quality paired reads. Each unique nucleotide sequence was treated as a clonotype, and MiTCR v1.1 was used to align the clonotypes to the IMGT TRB V, D and J references. The analysis was limited to V-J combinations with a frequency above 0.0001, which together covered 99.2% of the repertoires. A TCR clonal expansion and chaos score per V-J combination was defined as the ratio of F50 clonal expansion to chaos observed in the TCRdist matrix. Welch's t-statistics and random forest were used to reduce features to about a dozen V-J combinations, which were fed into a naive Bayes classifier. Thyroid-blood repertoire similarity was quantified with the Morisita-Horn index. The public reads were quality trimmed at Q25 with fastp and then assembled into clones with MiXCR by TCRdb, keeping productive beta chains. Duplicate CDR3 protein sequences are folded into a single record with the most common DNA and genes. TCRdb's processing, not the study's, gives the V and J calls here. This sample comprises hundreds of thousands of distinct CDR3 sequences, roughly 41% of them detected only once. Clones ranked in the top ten supply 3.3% of the sample.

To note about this clonotype: What antigen it recognizes has not been identified. Qualities for individual bases were not recorded, and no much larger clone is one base off.

Source material: peripheral blood. The TCR originated in an adult man with Graves' ophthalmopathy. The chain was built from TRBV6-4 and TRBJ1-2, with no reliable assignment of the D segment. The CDR3 region reads CASSGSRPSDGYTF. The base sequence is TGTGCCAGCAGTGGCTCCCGACCTAGCGATGGCTACACCTTC.